These 9 T cell receptor beta chains came from one sample sequenced in a study of CD8+ T cells in alopecia areata. Treatment in this sample: oral pan-JAK inhibitor, 5-10 mg twice daily. RNA was isolated and reverse transcribed to cDNA, the sequencing template. Produced via immunoSEQ multiplex PCR; TCRdb's table is partial and in-frame only. Of some 120,000 clones listed, approximately 60% are singletons. The sample here was CD4+ T cells sorted from blood, taken at week 4, from a patient treated with tofacitinib. Receptors were obtained from a human donor with alopecia areata.

This clone was counted between two and nine times. The rearrangement links TRBV13 to TRBJ1-1, with D hard to call. The germline V gene has CDR1 PRHDT and CDR2 FYEKMQ (reference sequence). The length of the CDR3 is 12 residues. Trimming pared 6 bases from V and 1 base from J, leaving 6 bases between. The CDR3 protein is CASSSSNTEAFF. The CDR3 DNA reads TGTGCCAGCAGTTCCTCGAACACTGAAGCTTTCTTT.

V usage is TRBV28 and J usage is TRBJ2-1; D call uncertain. In germline, CDR1 is MDHEN, CDR2 SYDVKM. V gave up 10 bases and J gave up 10 bases, with 14 bases separating them. The CDR3 sequence is 11 residues long. CDR3 bases: TGTGCCACTCTTTCCTTATACGAGCAGTTCTTC. This sequence encodes CATLSLYEQFF.

The V gene is TRBV19, the J gene TRBJ1-5; tentative D call: TRBD1 (6 bases). Per germline, CDR1 LNHDA and CDR2 SQIVND (reference sequence). The CDR3 has 13 residues. The ends were cut back, 5 bases at V and 6 bases at J, with 11 bases in the middle. The CDR3 loop reads CASSPGGTQPQHF. Here the CDR3 DNA reads TGTGCCAGTAGTCCGGGGGGCACTCAGCCCCAGCATTTT.

The V call is TRBV5-4, the J call TRBJ2-5; D gene uncertain. The CDR3 consists of 13 residues. V was clipped by 2 bases and J by 1 base, with 6 bases between them. Germline CDR1 SGHNT, CDR2 YYREEE (reference sequence). CDR3 in DNA: TGTGCCAGCAGCTTTGGAAGCCAAGAGACCCAGTACTTC. Translating it yields CASSFGSQETQYF.

The chain recombines TRBV27 with TRBJ2-5; 8 bases align to TRBD1. The J segment lost 6 bases and the V segment lost 6 bases, leaving 12 bases of the junction unmatched. CDR1 is MNHEY, CDR2 SMNVEV, per germline (reference sequence). The CDR3 runs 15 residues. This CDR3 reads CASSPNDRGGKTQYF. CDR3 sequence (DNA): TGTGCCAGCAGCCCTAACGACAGGGGTGGGAAGACCCAGTACTTC.

The V gene is TRBV29-1, the J gene TRBJ2-5; 9 nucleotides agree with TRBD2. Germline lookup yields CDR1 SQVTM and CDR2 ANQGSEA. The trim removed 6 bases at V and 2 bases at J, leaving 10 bases unmatched. The CDR3 spans 15 residues. Here the CDR3 DNA reads TGCAGCGTAGAACCTGTAGCGGGGGCTCAAGAGACCCAGTACTTC. Its translation: CSVEPVAGAQETQYF. Based on the CDR3 plus reference TRBV29-1 and TRBJ2-5, the full variable domain is SAVISQKPSRDICQRGTSLTIQCQVDSQVTMMFWYRQQPGQSLTLIATANQGSEATYESGFVIDKFPISRPNLTFSTLTVSNMSPEDSSIYLCSVEPVAGAQETQYFGPGTRLLVL.

The chain joins TRBV9 to TRBJ2-5, with D maybe TRBD1 (5 bases). The CDR3 contains 13 residues. CDR1 is SGDLS and CDR2 is YYNGEE in the germline V gene. Trimming removed 0 bases at V and 3 bases at J, with 6 bases between. CDR3 loop: CASSVAREETQYF. The CDR3 nucleotides are TGTGCCAGCAGCGTAGCCAGGGAAGAGACCCAGTACTTC.

The chain links TRBV27 to TRBJ2-5; maybe TRBD1 (5 bases). Per the germline V gene, CDR1 is MNHEY and CDR2 is SMNVEV (reference sequence). CDR3 length: 12 amino acids. Between the trimmed V and J ends, which lost 4 bases and 4 bases, there was a span of 7 bases. Here the CDR3 DNA reads TGTGCCAGCAGTTCCCAGGGAGAGACCCAGTACTTC. This sequence encodes CASSSQGETQYF.

The chain joins TRBV2 to TRBJ2-1; 10 nucleotides match TRBD2. This CDR3 spans 15 amino acids. J lost 7 bases, V lost 5 bases, and 8 bases had no gene match. Per germline, CDR1 SNHLY and CDR2 FYNNEI. CDR3 nucleotide sequence: TGTGCCAGCAGTAAAGAGCGGGGGGGCCTTAATGAGCAGTTCTTC. This codes for CASSKERGGLNEQFF.